This T cell receptor (beta chain) emerged from a study of OX40 agonist ivuxolimab in advanced cancers. Study-wide background: Dose-escalation patients suffered from hepatocellular carcinoma, melanoma, renal cell or head and neck cancer.

This clone rates as medium-sized (0.01 to 0.1%). The antigen remains unidentified. The V segment lost 4 bases and the J segment 5 bases; nucleotides outside the gene matches: 7. This CDR3 is built from 15 residues. The germline V gene encodes CDR1 SGHNT and CDR2 YYREEE (reference sequence). Assay: immunoSEQ multiplex PCR; the TCRdb copy retains only in-frame clones and omits some. The table has about 60,000 clones, about 93% seen once. The study's findings and limits: CD4+ T cells averaged fewer expanded clones than CD8+ T cells.

The source was CD4+ or CD8+ T cells sorted from blood, collected in a trial of the OX40 agonist ivuxolimab. This receptor was identified in an adult with an advanced solid tumor such as melanoma, head and neck, liver or kidney cancer. The J gene is TRBJ2-1, the V gene TRBV5-4; the match to TRBD2 covers 9 bases. In DNA, the CDR3 is TGTGCCAGCAGCCTCGTAGCGGGAGACAACAATGAGCAGTTCTTC. Its translation: CASSLVAGDNNEQFF.